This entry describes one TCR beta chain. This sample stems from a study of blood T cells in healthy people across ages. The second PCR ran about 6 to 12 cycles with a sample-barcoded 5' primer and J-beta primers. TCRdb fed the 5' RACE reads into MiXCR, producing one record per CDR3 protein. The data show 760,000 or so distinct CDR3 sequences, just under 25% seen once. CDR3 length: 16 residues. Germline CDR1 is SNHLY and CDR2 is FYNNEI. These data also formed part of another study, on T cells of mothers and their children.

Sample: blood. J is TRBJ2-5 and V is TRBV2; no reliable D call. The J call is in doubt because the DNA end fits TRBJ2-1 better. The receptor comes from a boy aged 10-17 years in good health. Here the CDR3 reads CASSTLDFRTYNEQFF. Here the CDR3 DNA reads TGTGCCAGCAGTACCCTAGATTTCAGAACCTACAATGAGCAGTTCTTC.